These T cell receptor beta chains were read from a single sample in a study of T cell changes during pregnancy in multiple sclerosis. The protocol was immunoSEQ multiplex PCR, while the TCRdb copy is restricted to in-frame clones and leaves out a portion. There are some 100,000 clones in the sample; about nine tenths occur only once, and about 2.9% lies in the top ten. Material: peripheral blood, obtained in the second trimester of pregnancy. The source of these receptors is a female donor with multiple sclerosis, enrolled in a pregnancy study. Both conserved end residues are part of each CDR3. A D gene is named only where the DNA matches it firmly. Only some rows state a clone size, as once, few, many or a class for expanded clones.

>-|-|TRBV7-9|TRBJ2-7
TGTGCCAGCGAGCGGTCCTCCTACGAGCAGTACTTC
CASERSSYEQYF
>TRBD2|-|TRBV15|TRBJ2-5
TGTGCCACCAGCCGCGAACTAGCGGGAGGGGGGGAGACCCAGTACTTC
CATSRELAGGGETQYF
>TRBD2|-|TRBV30|TRBJ2-5
TGTGCCTGGAGTGCTACTAGCGGGAGCGGGACCCAGTACTTC
CAWSATSGSGTQYF
>-|-|TRBV6-5|TRBJ2-7
TGTGCCAGCAGCCCGGACGGGGTTTTGGACGAGCAGTACTTC
CASSPDGVLDEQYF
>-|-|TRBV30|TRBJ2-3
TGTGCCTGGAGTGTATCTGGGGGCGCAGATACGCAGTATTTT
CAWSVSGGADTQYF
>TRBD1|-|TRBV15|TRBJ2-3
TGTGCCACCAGCAGAGGGGACAGGGACACAGATACGCAGTATTTT
CATSRGDRDTDTQYF
>TRBD2|-|TRBV6-5|TRBJ2-7
TGTGCCAGCAGTTACGTTACTAGCGGGAGAGGCGAGCAGTACTTC
CASSYVTSGRGEQYF
>TRBD1|once|TRBV28|TRBJ1-2
TGTGCCAGCAGTTTACTCCTTCAGGGGGCCGGAGGCTACACCTTC
CASSLLLQGAGGYTF
>TRBD1|-|TRBV9|TRBJ1-4
TGTGCCAGCAGCACCCGGACAGGGCAGGGGGAAAAACTGTTTTTT
CASSTRTGQGEKLFF
>-|once|TRBV12-5|TRBJ2-3
TGTGCTAGTGGCTCGATGACAGGCCCCATGGATACGCAGTATTTT
CASGSMTGPMDTQYF
>-|once|TRBV4-2|TRBJ1-5
TGTGCCAGCAGCCAAGATCCGGGCAGGGAGGGAAATCAGCCCCAGCATTTT
CASSQDPGREGNQPQHF
>TRBD1|once|TRBV6-1|TRBJ1-2
TGTGCCAGCAGTGAGATAGGACAGGGTTCTTATGGCTACACCTTC
CASSEIGQGSYGYTF
>-|-|TRBV7-2|TRBJ2-2
TGTGCCAGCAGCTTACAGGGGAACACCGGGGAGCTGTTTTTT
CASSLQGNTGELFF
>-|-|TRBV5-1|TRBJ1-2
TGCGCCAGCAGCCGTTTGGGGGGGGCGGAAGGCTACACCTTC
CASSRLGGAEGYTF
>-|-|TRBV5-1|TRBJ2-1
TGCGCCAGCTTAGCCCCGACTGGATACTCCTACAATGAGCAGTTCTTC
CASLAPTGYSYNEQFF
>-|-|TRBV7-6|TRBJ2-2
TGTGCCAGCAGCCAACAGGGACCCGGGGAGCTGTTTTTT
CASSQQGPGELFF
>-|-|TRBV5-6|TRBJ1-1
TGTGCCAGCAGCCCCTCATTTACAGGGAACACTGAAGCTTTCTTT
CASSPSFTGNTEAFF
>-|-|TRBV5-4|TRBJ1-1
TGTGCCAGCAGCTTTGGAGGTTTCGGTTTCTTT
CASSFGGFGFF
>TRBD1|-|TRBV27|TRBJ1-4
TGTGCCAGCAGTACCCGACAGGGGGTGCGTGAAAAACTGTTTTTT
CASSTRQGVREKLFF
>-|once|TRBV29-1|TRBJ1-3
TGCAGCGCCTCCGTGATCGGGAACACCATATATTTT
CSASVIGNTIYF
>TRBD1|-|TRBV5-1|TRBJ2-7
TGCGCCAGCAAGACAGGGGGGGACTACGAGCAGTACTTC
CASKTGGDYEQYF
>-|-|TRBV5-1|TRBJ1-1
TGCGCCAGCAGCTTCGGTACAGGGACTAGGTACACTGAAGCTTTCTTT
CASSFGTGTRYTEAFF
>TRBD2|-|TRBV28|TRBJ2-3
TGTGCCAGCAGTTCCCTCCGACTAGCGGGAGATGAGGATACGCAGTATTTT
CASSSLRLAGDEDTQYF
>TRBD2|-|TRBV4-1|TRBJ2-3
TGCGCCAGCAGCCAAGAGAACGGGGGGGATACGCAGTATTTT
CASSQENGGDTQYF
>TRBD1|-|TRBV19|TRBJ2-5
TGTGCCAGTAGTCCTTCGCAGACAGGGGTAGAGACCCAGTACTTC
CASSPSQTGVETQYF
>TRBD1|few|TRBV19|TRBJ2-7
TGTGCCAGTAGCTCGTCAGCCGGACAGGGTGACGAGCAGTACTTC
CASSSSAGQGDEQYF
>-|once|TRBV20-1|TRBJ2-7
TGCAGTGCCAGACTAGACGAGCAGTACTTC
CSARLDEQYF
>TRBD2|-|TRBV28|TRBJ2-7
TGTGCCAGCCAAGCGGGACGGAAATTAGCCTACGAGCAGTACTTC
CASQAGRKLAYEQYF
>TRBD1|-|TRBV29-1|TRBJ1-5
TGCAGCGTTCGACAGGGACACAATCAGCCCCAGCATTTT
CSVRQGHNQPQHF
>TRBD2|-|TRBV19|TRBJ2-7
TGTGCCAGTAGTATAGAAGGGACTAGCGGGACAGCCTACGAGCAGTACTTC
CASSIEGTSGTAYEQYF
>-|-|TRBV7-2|TRBJ2-1
TGTGCCAGCAGCTTTCAACTCCGGTACAATGAGCAGTTCTTC
CASSFQLRYNEQFF
>TRBD2|-|TRBV4-2|TRBJ2-5
TGTGCCAGCAGCCAAGAATCGCGGGAGGGGGAGACCCAGTACTTC
CASSQESREGETQYF
>TRBD1|-|TRBV28|TRBJ2-7
TGTGCCAGCAACTTCGGGACAGCTCTTCCCCTCGCCTACGAGCAGTACTTC
CASNFGTALPLAYEQYF
>TRBD2|-|TRBV10-3|TRBJ2-1
TGTGCCATCAGTCCCCTAGCGGGAGGGCATTATACATTCAATGAGCAGTTCTTC
CAISPLAGGHYTFNEQFF
>-|many|TRBV2|TRBJ1-1
TGTGCCAGCAGTATGACAGCTCGGATTGAAGCTTTCTTT
CASSMTARIEAFF
>-|-|TRBV5-8|TRBJ2-3
TGTGCCAGCAGCTTGGAACAGGGAAGGAGCACAGATACGCAGTATTTT
CASSLEQGRSTDTQYF
>-|-|TRBV28|TRBJ2-3
TGTGCCAGCAGTTTCCGGGGAAATACGCAGTATTTT
CASSFRGNTQYF
>-|-|TRBV29-1|TRBJ2-5
TGCAGCGCCCCCACAGGGATGGAGACCCAGTACTTC
CSAPTGMETQYF
>-|-|TRBV28|TRBJ2-5
TGTGCCAGCAGTTTACCGGGGCAAGAGACCCAGTACTTC
CASSLPGQETQYF
>-|once|TRBV2|TRBJ2-7
TGTGCCAGCGGGACTTCGGACGAGCAGTACTTC
CASGTSDEQYF
>-|few|TRBV19|TRBJ1-1
TGTGCCAGTAGTATAGGAGGGAAAGAAGCTTTCTTT
CASSIGGKEAFF
>-|-|TRBV13|TRBJ1-1
TGTGCCAGCAGCTCCTTCAGTGTCCCTGAAGCTTTCTTT
CASSSFSVPEAFF
>TRBD1|-|TRBV27|TRBJ2-5
TGTGCCAGCAGGTTGCGGGGCAGGGGGCGCCCAGAGACCCAGTACTTC
CASRLRGRGRPETQYF
>TRBD2|-|TRBV7-8|TRBJ2-7
TGTGCCAGCAGCTTAAACGGACTAGCGGAGCAGTACTTC
CASSLNGLAEQYF
>-|-|TRBV6-1|TRBJ1-2
TGTGCCGGTCGAAGGACAGCAATTGAGGGCTACACCTTC
CAGRRTAIEGYTF
>-|-|TRBV7-9|TRBJ1-1
TGTGCCAGCAGCTTAGGCGATCGGAGTCTGAACACTGAAGCTTTCTTT
CASSLGDRSLNTEAFF
>TRBD2|-|TRBV7-8|TRBJ2-7
TGTGCCAGCAGCTCCCTTAGCGGGAGGGCCTACGAGCAGTACTTC
CASSSLSGRAYEQYF
>TRBD1|-|TRBV5-8|TRBJ1-1
TGTGCCAGCAGCTTGGTTGCTGGGGGGACAGGGGGCGCATTCGCTGAAGCTTTCTTT
CASSLVAGGTGGAFAEAFF
>TRBD2|-|TRBV4-2|TRBJ2-7
TGTGCCAGCAGCCAGGCCACTAGCGGCTACGAGCAGTACTTC
CASSQATSGYEQYF
>TRBD1|-|TRBV5-6|TRBJ2-2
TGTGCCAGCAGCTTGGGTTTCAGGGGGCCGAACACCGGGGAGCTGTTTTTT
CASSLGFRGPNTGELFF